The clone carrying this TCR beta chain was detected only a few times. Its antigen is not identified. The data belong to a study of blood T cells in healthy people across ages. The CDR3 runs to 16 residues. The trim removed 4 bases at V and 2 bases at J, leaving 8 bases unmatched. Germline-derived CDR1 and CDR2 are LGHNA and YNFKEQ. The use of a sample-barcoded 5' primer and a J-beta primer mix characterized a second PCR of 7 to 11 cycles. Using its own MiXCR run on the 5' RACE reads, TCRdb lists one record per CDR3 protein. The table has 600,000 to 900,000 distinct CDR3 sequences, about 26% seen once. Notes on the study in general: Estimated diversity that came from one million T cells was considered an underestimate.

A further study also used this sample, focusing on T cells of mothers and their children. This second report adds: The analysis detected no persistent microchimeric T cell clones.

The chain recombines TRBV4-2 with TRBJ2-3; TRBD2 matches at 8 bases. Input material: blood. The TCR sequence derives from a boy aged 5-17 years in good health. The CDR3 nucleotides are TGTGCCAGCAGCCTACAGAGCGGGGGCCCCACAGATACGCAGTATTTT. It translates to CASSLQSGGPTDTQYF.